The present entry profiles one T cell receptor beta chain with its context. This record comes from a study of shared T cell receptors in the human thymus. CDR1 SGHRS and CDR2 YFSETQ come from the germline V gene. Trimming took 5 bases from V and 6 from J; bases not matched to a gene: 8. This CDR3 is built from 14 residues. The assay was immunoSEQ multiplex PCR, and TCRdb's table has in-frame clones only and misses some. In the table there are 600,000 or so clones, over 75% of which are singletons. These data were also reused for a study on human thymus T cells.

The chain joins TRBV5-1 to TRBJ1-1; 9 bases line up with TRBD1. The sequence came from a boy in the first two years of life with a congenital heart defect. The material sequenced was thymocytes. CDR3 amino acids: CASRGTGHIAEAFF. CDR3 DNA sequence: TGCGCCAGCAGGGGGACAGGGCACATCGCTGAAGCTTTCTTT.